This T cell receptor (beta chain) originates from a study of Graves' ophthalmopathy and Graves' hyperthyroidism. Germline loops: CDR1 DFQATT, CDR2 SNEGSKA (reference sequence). CDR3 length: 14 residues. The TCR beta CDR3 regions underwent amplification from RNA transcripts. HTBI-primed RT-PCR formed the first round, and a multiplex PCR formed the second. TCRdb ran MiXCR on the multiplex PCR reads and lists one entry per CDR3 protein. The table shows 740,000 or so distinct CDR3 sequences, with 40% occurring only once. V usage is TRBV20-1 and J usage is TRBJ2-5; D is possibly TRBD1 (5 bases). The DNA end is a closer match to TRBJ2-7, so the J assignment may be wrong. This receptor was taken from an adult man with Graves' ophthalmopathy. Material for sequencing was peripheral blood. CDR3 sequence reads: CSARDLRTPYEQYF. CDR3 sequence (DNA): TGCAGTGCTAGAGATCTTAGGACACCTTACGAGCAGTACTTC.